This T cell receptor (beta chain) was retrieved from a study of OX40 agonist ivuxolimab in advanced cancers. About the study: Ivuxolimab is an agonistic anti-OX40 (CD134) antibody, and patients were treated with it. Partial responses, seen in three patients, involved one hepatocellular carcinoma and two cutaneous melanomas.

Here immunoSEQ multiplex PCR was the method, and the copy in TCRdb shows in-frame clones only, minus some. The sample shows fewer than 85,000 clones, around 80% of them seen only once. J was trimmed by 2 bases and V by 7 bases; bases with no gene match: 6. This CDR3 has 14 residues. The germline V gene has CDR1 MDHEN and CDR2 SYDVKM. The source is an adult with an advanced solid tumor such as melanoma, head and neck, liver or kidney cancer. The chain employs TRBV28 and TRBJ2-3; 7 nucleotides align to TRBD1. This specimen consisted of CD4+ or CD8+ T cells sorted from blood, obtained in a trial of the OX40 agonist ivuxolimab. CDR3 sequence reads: CASTTGTATDTQYF. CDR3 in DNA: TGTGCCAGCACTACCGGGACAGCCACAGATACGCAGTATTTT.